Listed below are T cell receptor beta chains from one sample, sequenced in a study of cytomegalovirus exposure and HLA in healthy donors. Assay: immunoSEQ multiplex PCR; the TCRdb copy retains only in-frame clones and omits some. The sample records 150,000 to 180,000 clones, roughly 72% being singletons. The specimen was PBMCs. These receptors came from a young man in good health and CMV-seronegative. Both conserved end residues are part of each CDR3. D genes are given only for firm matches. A clone size is listed for some rows: how often the clone was seen (once, few, many), or a class if it is expanded.

J	D	V	size	DNA	CDR3
TRBJ2-7	.	TRBV4-3	.	TGCGCCAGCAGCCAAGACAGATTTCACGAGCAGTACTTC	CASSQDRFHEQYF
TRBJ2-3	TRBD2	TRBV28	once	TGTGCCAGCAGTTTTCAACTAGCGGGGGTTAATACGCAGTATTTT	CASSFQLAGVNTQYF
TRBJ2-3	TRBD1	TRBV9	.	TGTGCCAGCAGCGGGGGACAGGGCTATGATACGCAGTATTTT	CASSGGQGYDTQYF
TRBJ2-1	TRBD1	TRBV30	.	TGTGCCTGGACCCTAAGGGGACAGGGGGCCAATGAGCAGTTCTTC	CAWTLRGQGANEQFF
TRBJ1-5	.	TRBV5-6	.	TGTGCCAGCTCCCGGGGGGGTTCGGGTCAGCCCCAGCATTTT	CASSRGGSGQPQHF
TRBJ2-1	.	TRBV25-1	.	TGTGCCAGCAGTGGTCTTAGCGTGCATGAGCAGTTCTTC	CASSGLSVHEQFF
TRBJ1-4	TRBD1	TRBV19	.	TGTGCCAGTAGCGCGACCGGGACAGGAAATGAAAAACTGTTTTTT	CASSATGTGNEKLFF
TRBJ1-6	TRBD1	TRBV4-3	.	TGCGCCAGCAGCCGGGGACAGGGGGATTCACCCCTCAACTTT	CASSRGQGDSPLNF
TRBJ2-1	.	TRBV5-4	.	TGTGCCAGCAGCCCAGGAACAGGAGTCGCCTACAATGAGCAGTTCTTC	CASSPGTGVAYNEQFF
TRBJ1-1	.	TRBV5-6	.	TGTGCCAGCAGCTCCATCCAGGGATCTTCAGCCACTGAAGCTTTCTTT	CASSSIQGSSATEAFF
TRBJ2-7	.	TRBV7-2	.	TGTGCCAGCAGCCTACCCTCCTACGAGCAGTACTTC	CASSLPSYEQYF
TRBJ1-6	TRBD1	TRBV5-1	.	TGCGCCAGCAGCTTACAGGGGCGCATTGATTCACCCCTCCACTTT	CASSLQGRIDSPLHF
TRBJ2-5	.	TRBV5-1	.	TGCGCCAGCAGCTTGCTGCAAGAGCGTGAGACCCAGTACTTC	CASSLLQERETQYF
TRBJ2-1	TRBD1	TRBV9	.	TGTGCCAGCAGCGTAGGACAGGGGATCTACAATGAGCAGTTCTTC	CASSVGQGIYNEQFF
TRBJ1-4	TRBD1	TRBV5-1	.	TGCGCCAGCAGTCCAGAAGGTCAGGGGGTCGGTGAAAAACTGTTTTTT	CASSPEGQGVGEKLFF
TRBJ2-1	TRBD1	TRBV5-8	.	TGTGCCAGCAGCTTGGCAGGGGGAATTAACAATGAGCAGTTCTTC	CASSLAGGINNEQFF
TRBJ2-7	TRBD1	TRBV5-1	.	TGCGCCAGCAGCCACGGACAGGGCACCTACGAGCAGTACTTC	CASSHGQGTYEQYF